A selection of T cell receptor beta chains follows, all from one sample in a study of glioma-infiltrating T cells. TCRdb analysed the multiplex PCR reads with MiXCR anew, one entry per CDR3 protein. There are approximately 120,000 distinct CDR3 sequences in the sample; 20% to 25% occur only once, and roughly 15% lies in the top ten. The sample was glioma tissue, nonneoplastic brain tissue, or PBMCs (not recorded which). The receptors were sampled from a human donor with low-grade glioma or glioblastoma, undergoing nonglioma brain surgery, or in good health (not recorded which). Each CDR3 is given with its conserved first and last residue. A D gene is named only where the DNA matches it firmly. Clone size is given for some rows only: seen once, a few or many times, or a class if the clone is expanded.

-	TRBV4-1	TRBJ2-7	-	TGCGCCAGCGGCCGATCCCGGGGGAGCTCCTACGAGCAGTACTTC	CASGRSRGSSYEQYF
-	TRBV10-3	TRBJ2-5	-	TGTGCCATCAGTGAGTCGCCAGGGGCAGAAGGGGGGACCCAGTACTTC	CAISESPGAEGGTQYF
many	TRBV6-2/TRBV6-3	TRBJ2-3	-	TGTGCCAGCAGTTACGTCGGGAGCACAGATACGCAGTATTTT	CASSYVGSTDTQYF
-	TRBV12-3/TRBV12-4	TRBJ1-2	TRBD1	TGTACCAGCAGTTTAAGGGGACAGGGGGCTGGCACCTTC	CTSSLRGQGAGTF
few	TRBV12-3/TRBV12-4	TRBJ2-3	-	TGTGCCAGCAGTCTCGATCACGAAGATACGCAGTATTTT	CASSLDHEDTQYF
few	TRBV5-1	TRBJ1-1	-	TGCGCCAGCAGCGATAATCAGGCGAACACTGAAGCTTTCTTT	CASSDNQANTEAFF
once	TRBV6-2/TRBV6-3	TRBJ2-5	-	TGTGCCAGCAGTAGAACCGAGGCTACGGGACAAGAGACCCAGTACTTC	CASSRTEATGQETQYF
many	TRBV6-1	TRBJ1-2	-	TGTGCCAGCAGTGATAGTCTGGACTATGGCTACACCTTC	CASSDSLDYGYTF
many	TRBV5-1	TRBJ2-5	TRBD2	TGCGCCAGCAGCCCGACTAGCGGGAGTACCCAGTACTTC	CASSPTSGSTQYF
-	TRBV3-1	TRBJ2-4	-	TGTGCCAGCAGCCAAGACCCCTCCAGGTACTACATTCAGTACTTC	CASSQDPSRYYIQYF
many	TRBV7-9	TRBJ1-1	-	TGTGCCAGCAGGCCTAATCTGAACACTGAAGCTTTCTTT	CASRPNLNTEAFF
few	TRBV28	TRBJ1-1	-	TGTGCCAGCAGTCCTCGGGGGGGAAGGGGCCGCTGGTACGGAGCTTTCTTT	CASSPRGGRGRWYGAFF
many	TRBV29-1	TRBJ1-1	TRBD1	TGCAGCGTTGGCAGGGGGCAGGGCACTGAAGCTTTCTTT	CSVGRGQGTEAFF
many	TRBV7-2	TRBJ2-5	-	TGTGCCAGCAGCCGACCTGGGACCCAGTACTTC	CASSRPGTQYF
many	TRBV7-8	TRBJ2-2	TRBD1	TGTGCCAGCAGCCCCGGACAGGGGGGCACCGGGGAGCTGTTTTTT	CASSPGQGGTGELFF
-	TRBV3-1	TRBJ2-7	-	TGTGCCAGCAGCCCCGGGACGGAGGATTACGAGCAGTACTTC	CASSPGTEDYEQYF
-	TRBV6-1	TRBJ2-1	TRBD2	TGTGCCAGTATGATTAGCGGGAGCAATGAGCAGTTCTTC	CASMISGSNEQFF
medium-sized	TRBV12-3/TRBV12-4	TRBJ2-7	-	TGTGCCAGCAGTTTGTCACAGACCGAGCAGTACTTC	CASSLSQTEQYF
many	TRBV4-3	TRBJ2-7	TRBD2	TGCGCCAGCAGCCAAGATAGCGGGGGCACCTCCTACGAGCAGTACTTC	CASSQDSGGTSYEQYF
many	TRBV4-3	TRBJ1-1	TRBD1	TGCGCCAGCGGCTACAGGGGGAGGGACACTGAAGCTTTCTTT	CASGYRGRDTEAFF
many	TRBV19	TRBJ1-5	-	TGTGCCAGTAGTATCTCAGTTCAGCCCCAGCATTTT	CASSISVQPQHF
-	TRBV24-1	TRBJ2-3	-	TGTGCCACCAGGGACACTTACACAGGTACGCGGTATTTT	CATRDTYTGTRYF
-	TRBV19	TRBJ2-7	TRBD2	TGTGCCAGTAGTATAGGAGGGACTAGCGGGAGAAGGGAAGAGCAGTACTTC	CASSIGGTSGRREEQYF
many	TRBV6-1	TRBJ2-3	-	TGTGCCAGCAGCAACCCTACAGATACGCAGTATTTT	CASSNPTDTQYF
many	TRBV4-2	TRBJ1-2	-	TGTGCCAGCAGCCAAGTGACCCAGACGGGCTACACCTTC	CASSQVTQTGYTF
-	TRBV5-4	TRBJ1-2	-	TGTGCCAGCAGCGGAGGACAGACGGACCTCTATGGCTACACCTTC	CASSGGQTDLYGYTF
many	TRBV4-1	TRBJ2-1	-	TGCGCCAGCAGCGAAGGGGATATATGGGCCTGGAGTGAGCAGTTCTTC	CASSEGDIWAWSEQFF
-	TRBV30	TRBJ1-2	-	TGTGCCTGGAGTGTTCAGGGGCAACTGGGCTACACCTTC	CAWSVQGQLGYTF
many	TRBV4-3	TRBJ2-5	-	TGCGCCAGCAGCCAGGCCTCCACCCAAGAGACCCAGTACTTC	CASSQASTQETQYF
many	TRBV14	TRBJ2-5	-	TGTGCCAGCAGCCCCCGAAGCCAAGAGACCCAGTACTTC	CASSPRSQETQYF
many	TRBV6-1	TRBJ2-3	TRBD1	TGTGCCAGCAGTGAAAGGGGGCTGGATACGCAGTATTTT	CASSERGLDTQYF
many	TRBV29-1	TRBJ2-3	TRBD2	TGCAGCGTTGAAGATCGATCGGCTAGCGGGAGTCTATATACGCAGTATTTT	CSVEDRSASGSLYTQYF
many	TRBV28	TRBJ2-7	TRBD2	TGTGCCAGCAGCTCTAGCGGTCTCCGCTCCTACGAGCAGTACTTC	CASSSSGLRSYEQYF
many	TRBV7-2	TRBJ2-5	-	TGTGCCAGCAGCTTTAGGGCTAGCCAAGAGACCCAGTACTTC	CASSFRASQETQYF
-	TRBV11-2	TRBJ2-3	-	TGTGCCAGCAGCTTAGGGGCGGTATTAGATACGCAGTATTTT	CASSLGAVLDTQYF
few	TRBV5-1	TRBJ2-7	-	TGCGCCAGCAGCTTCGGAGAAAGGGTCCACGAGCAGTACTTC	CASSFGERVHEQYF
many	TRBV7-3	TRBJ2-1	TRBD2	TGTGCCAGCAGCCCGACTAGCGGTTCCTACAATGAGCAGTTCTTC	CASSPTSGSYNEQFF
many	TRBV7-2	TRBJ2-1	-	TGTGCCAGCAGCTTAGGTCCAGCGCAGTCAGGCCTTGGGAATGAGCAGTTCTTC	CASSLGPAQSGLGNEQFF
many	TRBV7-2	TRBJ1-1	TRBD1	TGTGCCAGCAGCTCGGGACAGAGGCTGAACGCTTTCTTT	CASSSGQRLNAFF
many	TRBV20-1	TRBJ2-1	-	TGCAGTGCTAGAGATGTCGTCCGGCCCTACAATGAGCAGTTCTTC	CSARDVVRPYNEQFF
few	TRBV24-1	TRBJ2-3	-	TGTGCCACCAGTGATTTTGGGGATGATACGCAGTATTTT	CATSDFGDDTQYF
many	TRBV7-2	TRBJ2-7	-	TGTGCCAGCAGCCCAACGGCAGGCGAGCAGTACTTC	CASSPTAGEQYF